This entry features one T cell receptor (beta chain) sequence. Its antigen remains unknown. These data belong to a study of cytomegalovirus exposure and HLA in healthy donors. Overall study results and limits: At a 0.05 false discovery rate, a later analysis found around 15,000 TCR beta sequences to be associated with HLA alleles.

With 60 Vbeta and 13 Jbeta primers, the PCR was carried out. The method was immunoSEQ multiplex PCR; TCRdb's version includes in-frame clones alone and lacks a portion of them. This sample has about 150,000 clones, with around 80% found just once. Nominally healthy donors were sampled, though unrecorded immune exposures were likely. The sample was PBMCs. The receptor was derived from a man aged 18 to 35 in good health and CMV-seronegative.

The CDR3 reads CASSLTGRSSYNEQFF. For the CDR3, the DNA is TGTGCCAGCAGCTTAACGGGGAGGAGCTCCTACAATGAGCAGTTCTTC. The V call is TRBV7-3, the J call TRBJ2-1; D possibly corresponds to TRBD2 (6 bases). This CDR3 is built from 16 residues. Trimming removed 0 bases from V and 0 bases from J, with 9 bases in between. Germline V gene lookup returns CDR1 SGHTA and CDR2 FQGTGA. Full variable domain (remainder filled in from reference TRBV7-3 and TRBJ2-1): GAGVSQTPSNKVTEKGKYVELRCDPISGHTALYWYRQSLGQGPEFLIYFQGTGAADDSGLPNDRFFAVRPEGSVSTLKIQRTERGDSAVYLCASSLTGRSSYNEQFFGPGTRLTVL.